Listed here is a single T cell receptor (beta chain). The target antigen is unknown. Sequencing was performed with immunoSEQ multiplex PCR; in TCRdb, only in-frame clones are kept and a portion is missing. The sample carries under 150,000 clones, roughly nine tenths recorded once. V shed 5 bases and J shed 2 bases, with 16 bases lying between them. Germline V lookup: CDR1 MGHRA, CDR2 YSYEKL. This CDR3 has 16 amino acids. As to time point: week 11, during vaccination. Vaccination used 300 ug of mutant IDH1 20-mer peptide per dose, with topical imiquimod. This sample stems from a study of a mutant IDH1 vaccine in newly diagnosed glioma. Study as a whole: Commencement of vaccination occurred 4-6 weeks following radiotherapy alone, or concurrently with temozolomide cycles. Radiotherapy, temozolomide, or both had been given previously, and both were given to most. Treated patients had a mean age of around 39 years and a sex split that was roughly 60% male and 37.5% female. Study observations and caveats: Pseudoprogression seemed unlinked to shifts in top peripheral T cell clonotypes.

This clonotype originated in a woman aged 45-65 years with glioma. The rearrangement links TRBV4-1 to TRBJ2-4; D perhaps matches TRBD1 (5 bases). The sequenced sample was PBMCs, obtained from a glioma patient whose treatment included an IDH1 peptide vaccine. DNA of the CDR3: TGCGCCAGCAGCGACCCCCCGACAGAGACCAAAAACATTCAGTACTTC. Translated: CASSDPPTETKNIQYF.